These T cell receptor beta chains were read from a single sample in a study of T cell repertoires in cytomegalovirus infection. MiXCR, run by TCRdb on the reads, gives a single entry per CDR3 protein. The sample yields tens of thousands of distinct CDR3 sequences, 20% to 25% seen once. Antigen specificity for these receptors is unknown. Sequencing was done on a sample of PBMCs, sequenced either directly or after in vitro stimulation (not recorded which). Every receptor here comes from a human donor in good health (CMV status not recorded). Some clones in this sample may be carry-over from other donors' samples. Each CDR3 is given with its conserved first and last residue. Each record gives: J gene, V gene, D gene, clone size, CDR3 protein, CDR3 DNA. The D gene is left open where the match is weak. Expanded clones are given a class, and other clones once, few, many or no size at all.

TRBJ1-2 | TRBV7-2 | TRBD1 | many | CASSLVGTGNYGYTF | TGTGCCAGCAGCTTAGTAGGGACAGGCAACTATGGCTACACCTTC
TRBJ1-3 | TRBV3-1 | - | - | CASSHGSRSGNTIYF | TGTGCCAGCAGCCACGGCTCGCGTTCCGGAAACACCATATATTTT
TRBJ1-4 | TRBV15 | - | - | CATSRDLGGGEKLFF | TGTGCCACCAGCAGAGATTTGGGAGGCGGTGAAAAACTGTTTTTT
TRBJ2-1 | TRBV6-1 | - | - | CASSRTVNNEQFF | TGTGCCAGCAGTCGGACAGTGAACAATGAGCAGTTCTTC
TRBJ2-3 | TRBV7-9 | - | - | CASSLGGTNTDTQYF | TGTGCCAGCAGCTTAGGAGGAACCAACACAGATACGCAGTATTTT
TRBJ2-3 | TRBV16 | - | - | CASSQSRGADTQYF | TGTGCCAGCAGCCAATCTCGGGGCGCAGATACGCAGTATTTT
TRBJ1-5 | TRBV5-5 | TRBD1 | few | CASSPSGTGAPYQPQHF | TGTGCCAGCAGCCCTTCCGGGACAGGGGCCCCCTATCAGCCCCAGCATTTT
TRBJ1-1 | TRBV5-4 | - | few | CASSLPGLEAFF | TGTGCCAGCAGCTTACCGGGACTTGAAGCTTTCTTT
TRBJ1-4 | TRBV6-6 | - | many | CASSYPDFGGANEKLFF | TGTGCCAGCAGTTACCCGGACTTCGGCGGCGCTAATGAAAAACTGTTTTTT
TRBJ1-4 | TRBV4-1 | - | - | CASSQARDGPENCFF | -
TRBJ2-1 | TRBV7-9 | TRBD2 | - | CASSLPGLAGGREQFF | TGTGCCAGCAGCTTACCAGGACTAGCGGGGGGGCGTGAGCAGTTCTTC
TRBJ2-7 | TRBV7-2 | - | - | CASSLFSDRTYEQYF | TGTGCCAGCAGCTTATTCAGCGATCGTACCTACGAGCAGTACTTC
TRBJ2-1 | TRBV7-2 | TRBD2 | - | CARSLAVATSGYNEQFF | TGTGCCCGCAGCTTAGCGGTTGCGACTAGCGGGTACAATGAGCAGTTCTTC
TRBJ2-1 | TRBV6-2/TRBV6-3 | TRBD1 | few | CASSYTKTGASYNEQFF | TGTGCCAGCAGTTACACCAAGACAGGGGCATCCTACAATGAGCAGTTCTTC
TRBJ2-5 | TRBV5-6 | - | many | CASSLGAETQYF | TGTGCCAGCAGCTTGGGGGCGGAGACCCAGTACTTC
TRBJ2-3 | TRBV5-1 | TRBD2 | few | CASSLVAGEVADTQYF | TGCGCCAGCAGCTTGGTGGCGGGAGAGGTTGCGGATACGCAGTATTTT
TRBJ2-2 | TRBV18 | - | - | CAGSPSQTGELFF | TGTGCCGGCTCACCATCGCAGACCGGGGAGCTGTTTTTT
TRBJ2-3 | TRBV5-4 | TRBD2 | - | CASSLFFSGGPTDTQYF | TGTGCCAGCAGCTTGTTCTTTAGCGGGGGCCCCACAGATACGCAGTATTTT
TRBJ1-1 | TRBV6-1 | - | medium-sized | CASSSWGVGNTEAFF | TGTGCCAGCAGCTCCTGGGGGGTCGGGAACACTGAAGCTTTCTTT
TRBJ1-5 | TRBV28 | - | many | CASSFVSASRGAQHF | TGTGCCAGCAGTTTTGTTTCGGCCTCGAGGGGAGCCCAGCATTTT
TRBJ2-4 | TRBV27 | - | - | CASSLSRKNIQYF | TGTGCCAGCAGTTTAAGCAGGAAAAACATTCAGTACTTC
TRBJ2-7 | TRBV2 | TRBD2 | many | CASMRDYYEQYF | TGTGCCAGCATGCGGGACTACTACGAGCAGTACTTC
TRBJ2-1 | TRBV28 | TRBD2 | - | CASRDGRASYNEQFF | TGTGCCAGCAGAGACGGGAGGGCGAGCTACAATGAGCAGTTCTTC
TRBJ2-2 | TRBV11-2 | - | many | CASSLGTTTGELFF | TGTGCCAGCAGCTTAGGGACAACCACCGGGGAGCTGTTTTTT
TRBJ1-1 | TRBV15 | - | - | CATSRGGSGNTEAFF | TGTGCCACCAGCAGAGGAGGATCGGGGAACACTGAAGCTTTCTTT
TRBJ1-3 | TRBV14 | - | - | CASSQDWVDGNTIYF | TGTGCCAGCAGCCAAGATTGGGTGGACGGAAACACCATATATTTT
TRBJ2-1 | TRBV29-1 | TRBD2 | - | CSVEPAGAFNEQFF | TGCAGCGTTGAACCAGCGGGAGCGTTCAATGAGCAGTTCTTC
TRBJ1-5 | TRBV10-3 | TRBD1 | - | CAISEPGQGAQPQHF | TGTGCCATCAGTGAGCCCGGACAGGGGGCCCAGCCCCAGCATTTT
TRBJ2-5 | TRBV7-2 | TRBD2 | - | CASSLRRAGGPGETQYF | TGTGCCAGCAGCTTAAGACGAGCGGGGGGGCCGGGGGAGACCCAGTACTTC
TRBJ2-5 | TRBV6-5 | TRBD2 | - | CASSLAGGEETQYF | TGTGCCAGCAGCCTAGCGGGAGGTGAGGAGACCCAGTACTTC
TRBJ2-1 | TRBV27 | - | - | CASSSSLAGTNEQFF | TGTGCCAGCAGTTCCTCCCTGGCAGGAACAAATGAGCAGTTCTTC
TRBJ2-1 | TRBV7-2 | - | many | CASSSPYNEQFF | TGTGCCAGCAGCTCCCCCTACAATGAGCAGTTCTTC
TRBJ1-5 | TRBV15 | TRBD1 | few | CATSRGDRSDQPQHF | TGTGCCACCAGCAGAGGGGACAGGTCGGATCAGCCCCAGCATTTT
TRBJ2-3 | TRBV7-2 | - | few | CASSISGVSTDTQYF | TGTGCCAGCAGCATTAGCGGTGTTAGCACAGATACGCAGTATTTT
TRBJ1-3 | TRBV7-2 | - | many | CASSLGQHSGNTIYF | TGTGCCAGCAGCCTCGGACAGCACTCTGGAAACACCATATATTTT
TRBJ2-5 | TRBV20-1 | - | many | CSASRGPGETQYF | TGCAGTGCTAGCCGGGGGCCAGGAGAGACCCAGTACTTC
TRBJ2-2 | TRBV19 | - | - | CASSERSTGELFF | TGTGCCAGTAGTGAACGGTCGACCGGGGAGCTGTTTTTT
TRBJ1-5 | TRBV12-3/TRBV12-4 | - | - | CASSQGGGNQPQHF | TGTGCCAGCAGCCAAGGGGGGGGCAATCAGCCCCAGCATTTT
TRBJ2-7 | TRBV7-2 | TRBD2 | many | CASSPPTSGTTYEQYF | TGTGCCAGCAGCCCTCCGACTAGCGGCACAACCTACGAGCAGTACTTC
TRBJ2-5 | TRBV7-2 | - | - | CASSPGGQETQYF | TGTGCCAGCAGCCCCGGCGGACAAGAGACCCAGTACTTC
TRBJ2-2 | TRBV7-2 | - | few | CASSSSWGDLTGELFF | TGTGCCAGCAGCTCGTCCTGGGGGGACCTCACCGGGGAGCTGTTTTTT
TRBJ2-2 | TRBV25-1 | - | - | CASSEYSGQRGRELFF | TGTGCCAGCAGTGAATACTCCGGACAGAGAGGCCGGGAGCTGTTTTTT
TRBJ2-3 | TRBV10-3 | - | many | CATPRPLTVGATDTQYF | TGTGCCACCCCACGCCCTTTGACGGTGGGGGCGACAGATACGCAGTATTTT
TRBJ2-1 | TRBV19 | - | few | CASSIDHGGNNEQFF | TGTGCCAGTAGTATAGATCACGGTGGGAACAATGAGCAGTTCTTC
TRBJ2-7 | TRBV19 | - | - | CASSIGSSYEQYF | TGTGCCAGTAGTATCGGCAGCTCCTACGAGCAGTACTTC
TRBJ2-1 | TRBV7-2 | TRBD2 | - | CASSLGPINNSGGPRRHEQFF | TGTGCCAGCAGCTTAGGCCCGATAAATAATAGCGGGGGGCCCCGGAGGCATGAGCAGTTCTTC